The entry that follows covers one T cell receptor beta chain sequence. The sample belongs to a study of T cells after yellow fever vaccination. TCRdb fed the 5' RACE reads into MiXCR, producing one record per CDR3 protein. The table includes 200,000 to 300,000 distinct CDR3 sequences, 6.9% detected once. The germline gives CDR1 SGHTA, CDR2 FQGNSA. V was trimmed by 0 bases and J by 3 bases, leaving 12 bases between them. The CDR3 length is 16 residues. The specimen was CD4+ T cells sorted from PBMCs, collected 15 days after the yellow fever booster vaccination. The chain combines TRBV7-2 with TRBJ2-4; D is ambiguous. The TCR sequence derives from a man aged 30 to 45 who received the YFV17D yellow fever vaccine. The CDR3 reads CASSLAASSSKNIQYF. The CDR3 DNA follows: TGTGCCAGCAGCTTAGCGGCGTCCTCGAGCAAAAACATTCAGTACTTC.